The entry below describes one T cell receptor (beta chain). The sample originates from a study of T cell changes during pregnancy in multiple sclerosis. Clones were read by immunoSEQ multiplex PCR, and TCRdb kept only the in-frame ones, dropping some. The data show 10,000 or so clones, 83% seen once. This sequence originates from a female donor in good health, enrolled as a control in a pregnancy study. The specimen comprised CD8+ T cells from peripheral blood mononuclear cells, sampled in the third trimester of pregnancy.

The CDR3 region is CASSSSYKRGAYEQYF. DNA for the CDR3: TGTGCCAGCAGCTCCTCCTATAAGCGGGGGGCCTACGAGCAGTACTTC. The chain has TRBV11-2 and TRBJ2-7; 9 bases fit TRBD2. This CDR3 is built from 16 residues. Germline CDR1 SGHAT, CDR2 FQNNGV. J gave up 2 bases and V 4 bases, and 9 bases lay outside the gene matches.